This T cell receptor (beta chain) stems from a study of blood T cell repertoires in COVID-19. Study overall: Samples came from the United States, Italy and Spain, spanning acute and convalescent COVID-19.

Authors' analysis steps: Reference gene primers were amplified, and this amplification served to estimate nucleated cell counts. TCRdb keeps only in-frame clones here, not all; method: immunoSEQ multiplex PCR. The DNA gave D and trimming, while V, J and clone size come from that table. The table includes about 78,000 clones, roughly 86% detected once. Trimming cost V 2 bases and J 3 bases, with 4 bases left between them. This CDR3 has 11 amino acids. Germline CDR1 is DFQATT and CDR2 is SNEGSKA (reference sequence). The TCR was taken from a woman aged 55-75 years with acute or convalescent COVID-19. The material sequenced was peripheral blood. V is TRBV20-1 and J is TRBJ1-2, with D unclear. The CDR3 DNA sequence: TGCAGTGCTAGAACAGACTATGGCTACACCTTC. It codes for CSARTDYGYTF.